What follows is one T cell receptor beta chain and its context. The data were taken from a study of human T cells and chemical hapten exposure. In TCRdb, the RACE reads were re-called with MiXCR into one record per CDR3 protein. The table records about 290,000 distinct CDR3 sequences, roughly 7.7% of them present only once. CDR1 DFQATT and CDR2 SNEGSKA come from the germline V gene (reference sequence). The length of the CDR3 is 14 residues. The V end lost 2 bases, the J end lost 6 bases, and 17 bases lay between the germline ends. Time point noted: pre-sensitization, week 0. Treatment given: therapeutic diphenylcyclopropenone sensitization with weekly scalp DPC.

The starting material was whole blood, obtained in connection with sensitization to the hapten diphenylcyclopropenone (DPC). The receptor was derived from a man between 18 and 29 years old with alopecia areata. Some clones in this sample may be carry-over from other donors' samples. The chain has TRBV20-1 and TRBJ2-7; no reliable D call. The CDR3 sequence is CSARQAESVGEQYF. The CDR3 DNA follows: TGCAGTGCTAGACAGGCCGAGAGTGTAGGCGAGCAGTACTTC.